This record concerns one T cell receptor beta chain sequence. Its cognate antigen is unknown. This entry is derived from a study of blood T cells in healthy people across ages. The study, taken as a whole, reports: The long-lived group displayed more naive CD4+ cells, plus higher diversity, than the aged donors did.

The CDR3 is 13 amino acids. J gave up 3 bases and V 10 bases, and 6 bases lay outside the gene matches. Next came a second PCR, run for roughly 6 to 11 cycles, which used a sample-barcoded 5' primer along with a J-beta primer mix. TCRdb reprocessed the 5' RACE reads via MiXCR and lists one record per CDR3 protein. This table has some 850,000 distinct CDR3 sequences, roughly 25% appearing once. Donors were healthy Caucasian individuals from Russia aged about 6 to 90. These data were also filed under a second study, of T cells of mothers and their children. That work states: Sequencing got over 8.5 million TCR beta CDR3 reads from each mother and around 3.1 million from each child.

Material for sequencing was blood. The origin of this receptor is a boy aged 10-17 years in good health. This chain connects TRBV12-3 or TRBV12-4 to TRBJ2-5; 9 bases line up with TRBD2. The CDR3: CATRRLAEETQYF. The CDR3, as DNA: TGTGCCACCCGAAGACTAGCGGAAGAGACCCAGTACTTC.